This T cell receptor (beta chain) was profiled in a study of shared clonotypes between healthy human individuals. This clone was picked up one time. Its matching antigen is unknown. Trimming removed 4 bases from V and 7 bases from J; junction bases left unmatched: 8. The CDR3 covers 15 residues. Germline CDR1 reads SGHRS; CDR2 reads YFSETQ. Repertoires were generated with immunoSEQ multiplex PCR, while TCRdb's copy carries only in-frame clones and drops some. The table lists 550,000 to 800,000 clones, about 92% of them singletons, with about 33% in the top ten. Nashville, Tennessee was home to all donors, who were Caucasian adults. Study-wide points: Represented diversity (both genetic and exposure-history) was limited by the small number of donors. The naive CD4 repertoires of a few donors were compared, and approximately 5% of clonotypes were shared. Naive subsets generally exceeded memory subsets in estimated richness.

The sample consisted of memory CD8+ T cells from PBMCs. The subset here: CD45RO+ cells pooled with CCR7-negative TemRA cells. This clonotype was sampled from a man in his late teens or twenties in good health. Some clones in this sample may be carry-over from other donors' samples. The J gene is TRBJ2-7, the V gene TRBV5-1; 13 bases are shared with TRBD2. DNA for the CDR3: TGCGCCAGCAGCGCGGGACTAGCGGGATTTCGGGAGCAGTACTTC. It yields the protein CASSAGLAGFREQYF.